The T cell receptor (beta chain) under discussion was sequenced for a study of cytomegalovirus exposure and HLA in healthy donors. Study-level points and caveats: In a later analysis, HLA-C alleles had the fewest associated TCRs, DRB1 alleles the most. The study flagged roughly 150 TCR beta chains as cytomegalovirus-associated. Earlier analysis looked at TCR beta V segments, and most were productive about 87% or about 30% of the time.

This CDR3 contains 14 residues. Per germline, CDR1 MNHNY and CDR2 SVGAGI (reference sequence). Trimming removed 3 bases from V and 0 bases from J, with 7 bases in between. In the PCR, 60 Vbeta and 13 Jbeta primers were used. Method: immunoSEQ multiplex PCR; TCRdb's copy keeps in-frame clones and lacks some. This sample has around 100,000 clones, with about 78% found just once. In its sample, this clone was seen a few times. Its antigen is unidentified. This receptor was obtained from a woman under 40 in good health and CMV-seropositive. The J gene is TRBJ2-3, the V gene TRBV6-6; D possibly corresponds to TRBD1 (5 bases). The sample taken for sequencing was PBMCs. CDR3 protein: CASSYGASTDTQYF. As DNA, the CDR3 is TGTGCCAGCAGTTATGGGGCCAGCACAGATACGCAGTATTTT.